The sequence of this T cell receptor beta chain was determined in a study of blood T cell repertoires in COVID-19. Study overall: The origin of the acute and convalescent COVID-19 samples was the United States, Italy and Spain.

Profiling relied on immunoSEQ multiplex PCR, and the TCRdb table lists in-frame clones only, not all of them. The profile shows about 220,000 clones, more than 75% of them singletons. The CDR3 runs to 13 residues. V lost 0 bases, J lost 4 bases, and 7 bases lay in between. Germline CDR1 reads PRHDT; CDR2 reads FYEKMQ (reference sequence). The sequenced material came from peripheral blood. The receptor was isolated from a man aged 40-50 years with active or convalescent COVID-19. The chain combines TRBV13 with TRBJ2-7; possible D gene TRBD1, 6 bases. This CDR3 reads CASSLGQGYEQYF. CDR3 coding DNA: TGTGCCAGCAGCTTAGGACAGGGTTACGAGCAGTACTTC.